The 26 T cell receptor beta chains below come from one sample, sequenced in a study of T cells in Graves' hyperthyroidism and ophthalmopathy (dated by TCRdb to between 2019 and 2020). Libraries were prepared through multiplex PCR. Sequencing used an Illumina HiSeq 2000. Amplification of TCR beta CDR3 regions was carried out from RNA transcripts. The first round of RT-PCR for the TCR CDR3 was performed with the HTBI primer set and the Qiagen OneStep RT-PCR kit. The public reads were run again by TCRdb, first through fastp at Q25 and then through MiXCR, and only productive beta chains were kept. Here each entry gathers all rows of one CDR3 protein and keeps the most common genes and DNA. The sample records fewer than 550,000 distinct CDR3 sequences, 24% of which are singletons. The top ten clones comprise over 9% of the sample. Sequencing was done on a sample of blood. Every receptor here comes from a woman younger than 45 with Graves' ophthalmopathy.

This clonotype was seen many times. V and J are TRBV4-3 and TRBJ2-7; D is possibly TRBD1 (6 bases). V lost 0 bases, J lost 0 bases, and 9 bases lay in between. Germline V gives CDR1 LGHNA, CDR2 YSLEER. The CDR3 covers 15 residues. The CDR3 loop is CASSQDRGPSYEQYF. As DNA, the CDR3 is TGCGCCAGCAGCCAAGACAGGGGACCCTCCTACGAGCAGTACTTC.

This clonotype was recorded many times. This sequence joins TRBV27 and TRBJ2-7; D gene unclear. The CDR3 has 14 amino acids. In germline, CDR1 is MNHEY, CDR2 SMNVEV (reference sequence). V gave up 2 bases and J gave up 2 bases, with 10 bases separating them. The CDR3, as DNA: TGTGCCAGCAGTTTAAGGGTACCGACCTACGAGCAGTACTTC. Translating it yields CASSLRVPTYEQYF.

This clonotype has only a few counts. Here the CDR3 DNA reads TGTGCCAGCAGCGCTAGGACAGAGGGGTGGATCGGGGGCTACACCTTC. Translated, it gives CASSARTEGWIGGYTF. The chain has TRBV9 and TRBJ1-2; a possible D gene is TRBD1 (6 bases). V was pared by 3 bases and J by 8 bases, with 23 bases between. CDR1 is SGDLS and CDR2 is YYNGEE in the germline V gene. CDR3 length equals 16 residues.

This clonotype was counted at least ten times. The chain couples TRBV11-1 to TRBJ1-2; 10 bases line up with TRBD1. J was trimmed by 8 bases and V by 3 bases; bases with no gene match: 12. From germline, CDR1 is SGHAT and CDR2 FQDESV (reference sequence). This CDR3 region has 16 residues. The CDR3 DNA reads TGTGCCAGCAGCTTCGGGACAGGGGATCATTCGGGCGGCTACACCTTC. Encoded protein: CASSFGTGDHSGGYTF. Based on the CDR3 plus reference TRBV11-1 and TRBJ1-2, the full variable domain is EAEVAQSPRYKITEKSQAVAFWCDPISGHATLYWYRQILGQGPELLVQFQDESVVDDSQLPKDRFSAERLKGVDSTLKIQPAELGDSAMYLCASSFGTGDHSGGYTFGSGTRLTVV.

This clonotype was seen a handful of times. V and J are TRBV12-3 or TRBV12-4 and TRBJ1-3; the D is unclear. V dropped 5 bases and J dropped 2 bases, with 22 bases sitting between them. CDR3 size: 18 residues. The CDR3 DNA is TGTGCCAGCAGTGCCGGCGAGATGGACCTAAGACCTGGAAACACCATATATTTT. Translation: CASSAGEMDLRPGNTIYF.

This chain uses TRBV4-1 with TRBJ1-2; D is perhaps TRBD1 (5 bases). Trimming removed 0 bases from V and 4 bases from J, with 15 bases in between. This CDR3 is 16 amino acids long. CDR1 is MGHRA and CDR2 is YSYEKL in the germline V gene. The CDR3 DNA is TGCGCCAGCAGCCAAGATCAGGCAGGGTCTAGCTATGGCTACACCTTC. Protein sequence: CASSQDQAGSSYGYTF.

This clonotype came up many times. V gene TRBV6-1 combines with J gene TRBJ2-3; D uncertain. Germline CDR1 reads MNHNS; CDR2 reads SASEGT. The CDR3 has 14 residues. V gave up 1 base and J gave up 0 bases, with 5 bases separating them. CDR3 region: CASSEDRSTDTQYF. The CDR3 DNA reads TGTGCCAGCAGTGAAGATCGCAGCACAGATACGCAGTATTTT.

This clonotype showed up many times. The V call is TRBV7-2, the J call TRBJ1-5, with 7 bases matching TRBD1. From germline, CDR1 is SGHTA and CDR2 FQGNSA. V lost 3 bases to trimming and J lost 5 bases; unmatched junction nucleotides: 4. The CDR3 loop spans 14 amino acids. The CDR3 spells CASSFDREDQPQHF. The DNA for the CDR3 is TGTGCCAGCAGCTTTGACAGGGAAGATCAGCCCCAGCATTTT.

Worth noting for this clonotype: One junction end disagrees with the germline gene, perhaps due to a read error. The chain carries TRBV6-2 or TRBV6-3 and TRBJ2-7; a possible D gene is TRBD1 (5 bases). Germline lookup yields CDR1 MNHEY and CDR2 SVGEGT. This CDR3 is 13 amino acids long. The CDR3 is CASRYPPGIEQYF. The DNA for the CDR3 is TGTGCCAGCCGTTACCCTCCAGGGATCGAGCAGTACTTC.

This clonotype was counted many times. This chain uses TRBV20-1 with TRBJ1-5; D remains unclear. Germline V gives CDR1 DFQATT, CDR2 SNEGSKA (reference sequence). The CDR3 spans 12 residues. Trimming took off 6 bases at V and 1 base at J, with 7 bases between the two ends. The CDR3 DNA sequence: TGCAGTGCGAGCGGGAGCAATCAGCCCCAGCATTTT. Its translation is CSASGSNQPQHF.

This clonotype was counted between two and nine times. The V gene is TRBV24-1, the J gene TRBJ2-3; no reliable D call. The V and J ends lost 3 bases and 2 bases respectively, with 11 bases between them. The CDR3 sequence is 15 residues long. Germline CDR1 KGHDR, CDR2 SFDVKD. CDR3 bases: TGTGCCACCAGTGATCCCTCGACGGACACAGATACGCAGTATTTT. Translated, it gives CATSDPSTDTDTQYF.

This clonotype was seen ten or more times. At one end, the junction sequence differs from germline, possibly due to a read error. The genes are TRBV6-5 and TRBJ1-3, with D maybe TRBD1 (5 bases). The CDR3 spans 17 residues. The germline V gene encodes CDR1 MNHEY and CDR2 SVGAGI. DNA for the CDR3: TGTGCCGGCAGTTATACTTGGACATGGCGTCCCGGAAACACCATATATTTT. Its translation is CAGSYTWTWRPGNTIYF.

This clonotype was seen at least ten times. This chain connects TRBV29-1 to TRBJ2-7; D unresolved. Germline CDR1 is SQVTM and CDR2 is ANQGSEA. The CDR3 is 12 amino acids. Deletions cut 5 bases from V and 5 bases from J, with 13 bases between. DNA for the CDR3: TGCAGCGTTCAGGTACTGACGGACGAGCAGTACTTC. Amino acids: CSVQVLTDEQYF.

As for this clonotype: One base away lies a much larger clone, so this may be a sequencing read error. The CDR3 does not close with the conserved phenylalanine or tryptophan, likely indicating a read error. The chain couples TRBV20-1 to TRBJ1-2; D gene uncertain. The CDR3 has 16 residues. V lost 0 bases, J lost 4 bases, and 18 bases lay in between. CDR1 is DFQATT and CDR2 is SNEGSKA in the germline V gene (reference sequence). DNA for the CDR3: TGCAGTGCTAGAGACGCTTCCCCCATTAGAGTCTATGGCTACACCTTG. Protein: CSARDASPIRVYGYTL.

This clonotype has ten or more counts. This chain connects TRBV28 to TRBJ2-7, with 11 bases matching TRBD2. The CDR3 runs 19 residues. The germline CDR1 and CDR2 sequences are MDHEN and SYDVKM. V shed 3 bases, J shed 0 bases, and the junction held 13 bases outside the gene matches. The CDR3 loop reads CASSFLVRLAGGLSYEQYF. In DNA form, the CDR3 reads TGTGCCAGCAGTTTTCTGGTGCGGCTAGCGGGGGGCCTCTCCTACGAGCAGTACTTC.

The chain employs TRBV4-2 and TRBJ2-2; 9 bases agree with TRBD1. This CDR3 contains 15 residues. Unmatched junction bases numbered 1, after V lost 1 base and J lost 4 bases. Per germline, CDR1 LGHNA and CDR2 YNFKEQ. CDR3 nucleotides: TGTGCCAGCAGCCAAGCGACAGGGGGCACCGGGGAGCTGTTTTTT. As protein: CASSQATGGTGELFF.

This clonotype was recorded only once. V gene TRBV20-1 combines with J gene TRBJ2-5, with D uncertain. V was shortened by 0 bases and J by 5 bases, with 16 bases between the two germline ends. Germline CDR1 is DFQATT and CDR2 is SNEGSKA (reference sequence). This CDR3 spans 15 amino acids. The chain's CDR3 is CSARDQEVSRETQYF. CDR3 bases: TGCAGTGCTAGAGATCAGGAAGTATCGAGGGAGACCCAGTACTTC.

This chain connects TRBV6-1 to TRBJ2-2; D could derive from TRBD1 or TRBD2 (6 bases each). The CDR3 is 16 residues long. The V end lost 8 bases, the J end lost 4 bases, and 20 bases lay between the germline ends. Per germline, CDR1 MNHNS and CDR2 SASEGT. CDR3 sequence: CASRLGGPRGTGELFF. DNA for the CDR3: TGTGCCAGCCGCTTGGGGGGCCCCCGAGGCACCGGGGAGCTGTTTTTT.

There are a few counts of this clonotype. At one boundary the junction diverges from the germline segment, which might be a read error. The gene calls are TRBV27 and TRBJ2-7; 8 positions agree with TRBD2. Germline CDR1 MNHEY, CDR2 SMNVEV (reference sequence). This CDR3 is 15 amino acids long. In DNA, the CDR3 is TGTGCCAGCAGTTTAGCCGGGACTAGTTCCTGCGAGCAGTACTTC. It encodes CASSLAGTSSCEQYF.

Many counts were recorded for this clonotype. This chain uses TRBV20-1 with TRBJ1-1; a possible D gene is TRBD1 (5 bases). Germline V CDR1 and CDR2: DFQATT, SNEGSKA (reference sequence). Trimming shortened V by 3 bases and J by 1 base, and 9 bases separated the two germline ends. There are 13 residues in the CDR3. DNA of the CDR3: TGCAGTGCTAGTGGGGGGTCGAACACTGAAGCTTTCTTT. Its translation: CSASGGSNTEAFF.

This clonotype was recorded at least ten times. The rearrangement joins TRBV11-2 to TRBJ2-7; D is possibly TRBD2 (6 bases). The CDR3 consists of 14 residues. The ends were cut back, 2 bases at V and 2 bases at J, with 10 bases in the middle. CDR1 is SGHAT, CDR2 FQNNGV, per germline. This CDR3 is CASSLPGDPYEQYF. CDR3 sequence (DNA): TGTGCCAGCAGCTTACCGGGGGACCCCTACGAGCAGTACTTC.

The chain combines TRBV28 with TRBJ2-7, with D hard to call. CDR3 length equals 11 residues. V was pared by 6 bases and J by 5 bases, with 8 bases between. CDR1 and CDR2 from the germline V gene are MDHEN and SYDVKM. CDR3: CASSLYNEQYF. For the CDR3, the DNA is TGTGCCAGCAGCCTTTACAACGAGCAGTACTTC.

This clonotype turned up a few times. V gene TRBV4-1 combines with J gene TRBJ1-1, with D maybe TRBD1 (5 bases). CDR1 is MGHRA and CDR2 is YSYEKL in the germline V gene. Deletions cut 1 base from V and 6 bases from J, with 15 bases between. This CDR3 is built from 15 residues. CDR3 bases: TGCGCCAGCAGCCAAGTGGGCAGGGATGCGTCTGAAGCTTTCTTT. It encodes CASSQVGRDASEAFF.

Many counts were recorded for this clonotype. CDR3 loop: CATTSTENTEAFF. CDR3 DNA: TGTGCCACCACCTCCACAGAGAACACTGAAGCTTTCTTT. V usage is TRBV12-3 or TRBV12-4 and J usage is TRBJ1-1; D not resolved. Trimming stripped 10 bases from V and 1 base from J, with 13 bases between. The CDR3 is 13 residues long.

This clonotype appeared many times. V usage is TRBV6-1 and J usage is TRBJ1-5; D possibly corresponds to TRBD1 (5 bases). The CDR3 sequence is 14 residues long. V lost 10 bases to trimming and J lost 2 bases, with 15 bases between them. Germline loops: CDR1 MNHNS, CDR2 SASEGT. CDR3 protein: CATVSDNGNQPQHF. Here the CDR3 DNA reads TGTGCCACCGTTTCGGACAACGGCAATCAGCCCCAGCATTTT.

In its sample, this clonotype was seen a few times. This chain links TRBV9 with TRBJ1-5; possible D gene TRBD1, 5 bases. Germline V CDR1 and CDR2: SGDLS, YYNGEE. The length of the CDR3 is 15 residues. V lost 0 bases to trimming and J lost 4 bases, with 11 bases between them. CDR3 DNA: TGTGCCAGCAGCGTAGGAGGGGTGGCTAATCAGCCCCAGCATTTT. It is translated as CASSVGGVANQPQHF.